A selection of T cell receptor beta chains follows, all from one sample in a study of PD-1 blockade in classical Hodgkin lymphoma. Using immunoSEQ multiplex PCR, the repertoire was profiled, and TCRdb retains in-frame clones only, with some absent. The sample holds approximately 52,000 clones, approximately 89% seen once. The source was peripheral blood mononuclear cells (PBMCs), collected before the fourth cycle of nivolumab. Source of these receptors: a human donor with classical Hodgkin lymphoma. The CDR3 runs from the conserved cysteine through the conserved F or W. Each record gives: J gene, D gene, V gene, clone size, CDR3 DNA, CDR3 protein. The D gene is left open where the match is weak. A row's size may be missing; if present it is once, few, many or a size class.

J gene: TRBJ2-7
D gene: .
V gene: TRBV6-5
clone size: .
CDR3 DNA: TGTGCCAGCAGCCTAGGGGACATCCGAGCCTACGAGCAGTACTTC
CDR3 protein: CASSLGDIRAYEQYF

J gene: TRBJ2-3
D gene: TRBD2
V gene: TRBV7-2
clone size: .
CDR3 DNA: TGTGCCAGCAGCCGCTACTGGACTAGCGGGGGATACAGCACAGATACGCAGTATTTT
CDR3 protein: CASSRYWTSGGYSTDTQYF

J gene: TRBJ1-2
D gene: TRBD1
V gene: TRBV6-1
clone size: .
CDR3 DNA: TGTGCCAGCAGTGTTGGACAGGGCTTGAACTATGGCTACACCTTC
CDR3 protein: CASSVGQGLNYGYTF

J gene: TRBJ2-7
D gene: TRBD2
V gene: TRBV10-2
clone size: .
CDR3 DNA: TGCGCCAGCAGTCTAGCGGGAGGGTCCTACGAGCAGTACTTC
CDR3 protein: CASSLAGGSYEQYF

J gene: TRBJ2-5
D gene: .
V gene: TRBV28
clone size: .
CDR3 DNA: TGTGCCAGCAGCCTTGATTTCCGCCGACAGATAGAAGAGACCCAGTACTTC
CDR3 protein: CASSLDFRRQIEETQYF

J gene: TRBJ1-2
D gene: .
V gene: TRBV4-1
clone size: medium-sized
CDR3 DNA: TGCGCCAGCAGCCAAGATCTAGGCAGGGCATATGGCTACACCTTC
CDR3 protein: CASSQDLGRAYGYTF

J gene: TRBJ2-7
D gene: TRBD2
V gene: TRBV5-1
clone size: .
CDR3 DNA: TGCGCCAGCAATCTAGCGGGGGGAACCTACGAGCAGTACTTC
CDR3 protein: CASNLAGGTYEQYF

J gene: TRBJ2-3
D gene: TRBD2
V gene: TRBV7-6
clone size: .
CDR3 DNA: TGTGCCAGCAGCCAAATCCCGGGACTAGGCACAGATACGCAGTATTTT
CDR3 protein: CASSQIPGLGTDTQYF

J gene: TRBJ2-1
D gene: TRBD2
V gene: TRBV6-5
clone size: .
CDR3 DNA: TGTGCCAGCAGTTCCCCTGGGCGGGGGGCATATGAGCAGTTCTTC
CDR3 protein: CASSSPGRGAYEQFF

J gene: TRBJ2-3
D gene: .
V gene: TRBV20-1
clone size: .
CDR3 DNA: TGCAGTGCGCCGGTGGATACGCAGTATTTT
CDR3 protein: CSAPVDTQYF

J gene: TRBJ2-7
D gene: .
V gene: TRBV18
clone size: .
CDR3 DNA: TGTGCCAGCTCCCCAGAGTCCTACGAGCAGTACTTC
CDR3 protein: CASSPESYEQYF

J gene: TRBJ2-3
D gene: TRBD2
V gene: TRBV4-3
clone size: .
CDR3 DNA: TGCGCCAGCAGCCAAGGCCTAGCGGTCTTGGATACGCAGTATTTT
CDR3 protein: CASSQGLAVLDTQYF

J gene: TRBJ2-3
D gene: TRBD2
V gene: TRBV15
clone size: .
CDR3 DNA: TGTGCCACCGCTAGCGGGAGGGTTTCAGATACGCAGTATTTT
CDR3 protein: CATASGRVSDTQYF

J gene: TRBJ2-3
D gene: TRBD2
V gene: TRBV13
clone size: .
CDR3 DNA: TGTGCCAGCAGCTCCGGACTAGCGGGACCTGATACGCAGTATTTT
CDR3 protein: CASSSGLAGPDTQYF

J gene: TRBJ2-5
D gene: .
V gene: TRBV4-3
clone size: .
CDR3 DNA: TGCGCCAGCAGCCAAACGGGAGAGACCCAGTACTTC
CDR3 protein: CASSQTGETQYF

J gene: TRBJ2-5
D gene: TRBD1
V gene: TRBV5-1
clone size: .
CDR3 DNA: TGCGCCAGCAGCTTGGGACAGGGAAAAGAGACCCAGTACTTC
CDR3 protein: CASSLGQGKETQYF

J gene: TRBJ1-1
D gene: .
V gene: TRBV7-9
clone size: .
CDR3 DNA: TGTGCCAGCAGCTTAGACAGGGTTACTGAAGCTTTCTTT
CDR3 protein: CASSLDRVTEAFF

J gene: TRBJ2-7
D gene: .
V gene: TRBV7-6
clone size: .
CDR3 DNA: TGTGCCAGCAGCTTAGACGGGGCTAACTACGAGCAGTACTTC
CDR3 protein: CASSLDGANYEQYF